One sample yielded the 15 T cell receptor beta chains listed below, sequenced in a study of CD8+CD57+ T cells in acquired aplastic anemia (dated by TCRdb to between 2017 and 2018). Flow cytometry had shown CD8+CD57+ cell expansion in the patients selected for sequencing. The instrument was an Illumina HiSeq 2000. TCR beta VDJ combination and CDR3 sequence profiling used genomic DNA as the template. TCRdb ran its own pipeline on the public reads, namely fastp trimming at Q25 and MiXCR clone calling, and kept in-frame beta chains. Every distinct CDR3 protein forms one entry, paired with its most common genes and DNA. In this sample the table shows 450,000 to 550,000 distinct CDR3 sequences, around a third of which occur a single time. The top ten hold 0.82% of the sample. The sample taken for sequencing was sorted CD4+, CD8+, or CD8+CD57+ T cells (not recorded which) from PBMCs. Every receptor here comes from a human donor with aplastic anemia.

This clonotype came up many times. The chain carries TRBV10-3 and TRBJ2-1; TRBD2 is a possible D gene (6 bases). Germline values: CDR1 ENHRY, CDR2 SYGVKD. The length of the CDR3 is 15 residues. The V end lost 0 bases, the J end lost 6 bases, and 12 bases lay between the germline ends. CDR3: CAISESDYNSNEQFF. CDR3 DNA sequence: TGTGCCATCAGTGAGTCGGACTATAACTCCAATGAGCAGTTCTTC.

This clonotype was counted many times. The rearrangement uses TRBV20-1 and TRBJ1-5, with D perhaps TRBD1 (5 bases). CDR1 is DFQATT and CDR2 is SNEGSKA in the germline V gene (reference sequence). The CDR3 sequence is 12 residues long. The ends were cut back, 5 bases at V and 4 bases at J, with 9 bases in the middle. The CDR3 is CSAANRNQPQHF. The DNA for the CDR3 is TGCAGTGCTGCAAACAGGAATCAGCCCCAGCATTTT.

With respect to this clonotype: Just one base apart from a much larger clone, this may be a read error. CDR3 residues: CASSLSGKAYEQYF. As DNA, the CDR3 is TGTGCCAGCAGCCTCAGCGGGAAGGCCTACGAGCAGTACTTC. The J gene is TRBJ2-7, the V gene TRBV12-3 or TRBV12-4; 7 bases match TRBD2. The CDR3 is 14 amino acids. Trimming removed 6 bases from V and 2 bases from J; junction bases left unmatched: 7.

This clonotype was found once. The V and J genes are TRBV10-3 and TRBJ1-1; possibly TRBD1 for D (5 bases). V lost 1 base, J lost 1 base, and 7 bases lay in between. CDR1 and CDR2 (germline): ENHRY, SYGVKD. The CDR3 is 14 amino acids. DNA of the CDR3: TGTGCCATCAGTGAGTGGGGGGAGAACACTGAAGCTTTCTTT. Its protein is CAISEWGENTEAFF.

V and J are TRBV29-1 and TRBJ1-4; TRBD1 matches at 7 bases. The V and J ends lost 7 bases and 2 bases, in that order; junction bases with no gene match: 7. The CDR3 is made up of 14 amino acids. Germline V CDR1 and CDR2: SQVTM, ANQGSEA. CDR3 sequence: CSGDRAKTNEKLFF. For the CDR3, the DNA is TGCAGCGGCGACAGGGCTAAGACTAATGAAAAACTGTTTTTT.

Details on this clonotype: It may be a read error: a sequence one base away is much more abundant. This chain connects TRBV5-1 to TRBJ2-6, with 8 bases lining up with TRBD1. Germline values: CDR1 SGHRS, CDR2 YFSETQ. The length of the CDR3 is 17 residues. V gave up 3 bases and J gave up 0 bases; unmatched junction bases: 5. The CDR3 nucleotides read TGCGCCAGCAGCTGGGACAGGCAGTACTCTGGGGCCAACGTCCTGACTTTC. Translation: CASSWDRQYSGANVLTF. Full variable domain (missing parts from reference TRBV5-1 and TRBJ2-6): KAGVTQTPRYLIKTRGQQVTLSCSPISGHRSVSWYQQTPGQGLQFLFEYFSETQRNKGNFPGRFSGRQFSNSRSEMNVSTLELGDSALYLCASSWDRQYSGANVLTFGAGSRLTVL.

This clonotype was observed many times. The rearrangement links TRBV19 to TRBJ1-5, with TRBD1 matching over 8 bases. The CDR3 runs 15 residues. After removal of 4 bases from V and 9 bases from J, the junction contained 11 bases not matched to a gene. CDR1 LNHDA and CDR2 SQIVND come from the germline V gene (reference sequence). CDR3 in DNA: TGTGCCAGTAGTAATCCGACAGGGGCAATCTGGCCCCAGCATTTT. This codes for CASSNPTGAIWPQHF. Using reference TRBV19 and TRBJ1-5 for the parts outside the CDR3, the full variable domain is DGGITQSPKYLFRKEGQNVTLSCEQNLNHDAMYWYRQDPGQGLRLIYYSQIVNDFQKGDIAEGYSVSREKKESFPLTVTSAQKNPTAFYLCASSNPTGAIWPQHFGDGTRLSIL.

This rearrangement joins TRBV20-1 to TRBJ1-1; unclear D gene. Germline V gene lookup returns CDR1 DFQATT and CDR2 SNEGSKA (reference sequence). This CDR3 is 14 amino acids long. Trimming stripped 1 base from V and 1 base from J, with 10 bases between. CDR3: CSARVEERNTEAFF. The CDR3 region has the DNA TGCAGTGCTAGAGTGGAGGAAAGGAACACTGAAGCTTTCTTT.

This clonotype was seen repeatedly, ten times or more. V is TRBV10-3 and J is TRBJ2-3; D is ambiguous. Trimming removed 4 bases at V and 2 bases at J, with 10 bases between. Germline assignment: CDR1 ENHRY and CDR2 SYGVKD. This CDR3 is 14 amino acids long. The CDR3 sequence is CAISVDSYTDTQYF. The CDR3 DNA follows: TGTGCCATCAGTGTTGATTCATACACAGATACGCAGTATTTT.

This clonotype was detected many times. The rearrangement uses TRBV24-1 and TRBJ2-1; D possibly uses TRBD1 or TRBD2 (5 bases each). This CDR3 contains 13 residues. CDR1 KGHDR and CDR2 SFDVKD come from the germline V gene. V was trimmed by 6 bases and J by 8 bases, leaving 13 bases between them. CDR3 coding DNA: TGTGCCACCAGTAGGGACGGCATAGATGAGCAGTTCTTC. The encoded protein is CATSRDGIDEQFF.

This rearrangement joins TRBV6-1 to TRBJ2-1; the D call may be TRBD1 or TRBD2 (5 bases each). The CDR3 length is 13 residues. CDR1 is MNHNS, CDR2 SASEGT, per germline. Trimming took 6 bases from V and 7 from J, leaving 13 bases between them. The CDR3 is CASSRDGLNEQFF. The CDR3, as DNA: TGTGCCAGCAGCCGGGACGGTTTAAATGAGCAGTTCTTC.

There are many counts of this clonotype. The CDR3 nucleotides are TGTGCCATCAGTGAATTCGAGGAGGGGTTTAGCGAGCAGTACTTC. Its protein product is CAISEFEEGFSEQYF. V is TRBV10-3 and J is TRBJ2-7; D might be TRBD2 (6 bases). Germline V gene sequence: CDR1 ENHRY, CDR2 SYGVKD. V was shortened by 3 bases and J by 6 bases, with 18 bases between the two germline ends. The CDR3 is 15 residues long.

This chain connects TRBV5-5 to TRBJ1-1; D is undetermined. The germline V gene has CDR1 SGHKS and CDR2 YYEKEE (reference sequence). V lost 2 bases to trimming and J lost 0 bases, with 8 bases between them. This CDR3 spans 14 amino acids. This chain's CDR3 is CASSFQVLNTEAFF. CDR3 nucleotides: TGTGCCAGCAGCTTTCAGGTATTGAACACTGAAGCTTTCTTT.

This clonotype has just a few counts. The chain has TRBV20-1 and TRBJ2-4, with 8 bases aligning to TRBD1. Germline V CDR1 and CDR2: DFQATT, SNEGSKA (reference sequence). This CDR3 comprises 14 residues. J gave up 4 bases and V 5 bases, and 7 bases lay outside the gene matches. The CDR3 loop reads CSAVIRQGKNIQYF. DNA for the CDR3: TGCAGTGCTGTAATCCGACAGGGGAAAAACATTCAGTACTTC.

This clonotype appeared a few times. The CDR3 here is CAWSVQPFYGYTF. Here the CDR3 DNA reads TGTGCCTGGAGTGTGCAGCCGTTCTATGGCTACACCTTC. The V and J genes are TRBV30 and TRBJ1-2; no definite D call. V was clipped by 0 bases and J by 4 bases, with 9 bases between them. Germline assignment: CDR1 GTSNPN and CDR2 SVGIG (reference sequence). CDR3 length: 13 residues.